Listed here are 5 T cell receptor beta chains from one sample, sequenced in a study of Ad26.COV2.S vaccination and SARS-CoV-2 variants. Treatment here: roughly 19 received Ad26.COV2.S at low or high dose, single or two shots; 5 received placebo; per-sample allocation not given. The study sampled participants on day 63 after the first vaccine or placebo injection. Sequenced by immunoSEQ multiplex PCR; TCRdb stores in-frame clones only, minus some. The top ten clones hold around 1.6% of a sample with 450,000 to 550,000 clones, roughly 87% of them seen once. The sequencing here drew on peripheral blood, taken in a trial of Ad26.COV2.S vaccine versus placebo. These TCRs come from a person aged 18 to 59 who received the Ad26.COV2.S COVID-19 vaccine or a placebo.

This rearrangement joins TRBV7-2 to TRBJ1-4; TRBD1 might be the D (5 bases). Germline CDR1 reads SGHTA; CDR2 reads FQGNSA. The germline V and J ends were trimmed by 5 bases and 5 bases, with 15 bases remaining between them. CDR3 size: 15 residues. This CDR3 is CASSPDQGGNEKLFF. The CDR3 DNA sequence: TGTGCCAGCAGCCCCGACCAGGGAGGAAATGAAAAACTGTTTTTT.

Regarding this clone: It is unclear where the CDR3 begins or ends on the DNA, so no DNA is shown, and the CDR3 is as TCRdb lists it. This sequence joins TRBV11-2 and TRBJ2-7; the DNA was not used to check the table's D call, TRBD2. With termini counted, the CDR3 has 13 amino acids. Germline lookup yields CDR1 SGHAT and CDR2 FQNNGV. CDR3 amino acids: CASSLVGPGTRLF.

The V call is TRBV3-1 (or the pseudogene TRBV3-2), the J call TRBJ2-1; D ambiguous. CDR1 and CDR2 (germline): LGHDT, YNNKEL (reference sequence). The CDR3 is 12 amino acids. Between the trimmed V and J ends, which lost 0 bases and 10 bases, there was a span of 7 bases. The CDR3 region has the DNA TGTGCCAGCAGCCAAGAGGCTCGAGAGCAGTTCTTC. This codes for CASSQEAREQFF.

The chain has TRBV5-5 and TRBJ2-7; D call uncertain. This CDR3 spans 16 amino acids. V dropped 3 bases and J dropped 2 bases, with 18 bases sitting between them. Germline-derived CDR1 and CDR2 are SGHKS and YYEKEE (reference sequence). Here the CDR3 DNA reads TGTGCCAGCAGCTGGACCGCAGCCAACCCTACCTACGAGCAGTACTTC. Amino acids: CASSWTAANPTYEQYF.

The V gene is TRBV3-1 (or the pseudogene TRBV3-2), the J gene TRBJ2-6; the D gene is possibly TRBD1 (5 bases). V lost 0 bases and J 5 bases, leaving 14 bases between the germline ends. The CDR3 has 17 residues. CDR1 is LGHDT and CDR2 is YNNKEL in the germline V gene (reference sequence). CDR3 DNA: TGTGCCAGCAGCCAAGATAGGCAGGGCATGAGGGCCAACGTCCTGACTTTC. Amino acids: CASSQDRQGMRANVLTF.